The 7 T cell receptor beta chains reported below all come from one sample, sequenced in a study of T cells in Graves' hyperthyroidism and ophthalmopathy. Amplification of TCR beta CDR3 regions was performed using RNA transcripts as template. A first-round RT-PCR of the TCR CDR3 used the HTBI primer set. TCRdb redid the calling of the multiplex PCR reads with MiXCR, one entry per CDR3 protein. This sample has about 350,000 distinct CDR3 sequences; over 15% occur once, and the top ten carry roughly a sixth. The source material was blood. The receptors stem from a woman in her thirties or forties with Graves' ophthalmopathy.

This clonotype was recorded at least ten times. The chain employs TRBV7-6 and TRBJ2-7; possibly TRBD1 for D (6 bases). V lost 5 bases to trimming and J lost 3 bases, with 17 bases between them. Germline CDR1 and CDR2: SGHVS and FNYEAQ. This CDR3 region has 15 residues. CDR3 protein: CASSPNQDRYYEQYF. CDR3 bases: TGTGCCAGCAGCCCCAACCAGGACAGATACTACGAGCAGTACTTC.

This clonotype was detected many times. The chain employs TRBV20-1 and TRBJ2-7, with 11 bases aligning to TRBD2. There are 18 residues in the CDR3. V was clipped by 1 base and J by 0 bases; unmatched bases: 11. Germline V lookup: CDR1 DFQATT, CDR2 SNEGSKA (reference sequence). DNA for the CDR3: TGCAGTGCTAGAGGTTGGCTAGCGGGAGGAGGGGACTCCTACGAGCAGTACTTC. Translating it yields CSARGWLAGGGDSYEQYF.

The table lists this clonotype with many counts. The J gene is TRBJ2-4, the V gene TRBV15, with 9 bases identical to TRBD2. In germline, CDR1 is LNHNV, CDR2 YYDKDF (reference sequence). V was clipped by 5 bases and J by 9 bases; unmatched bases: 8. The CDR3 extends over 14 amino acids. This CDR3 reads CATSSLGSGSIQYF. The CDR3 DNA reads as TGTGCCACCAGCTCCCTCGGTAGCGGGAGCATTCAGTACTTC.

This clonotype was seen repeatedly, ten times or more. The rearrangement joins TRBV20-1 to TRBJ2-7; the match to TRBD2 covers 7 bases. Germline CDR1 reads DFQATT; CDR2 reads SNEGSKA (reference sequence). The CDR3 length is 12 residues. V was clipped by 5 bases and J by 5 bases; unmatched bases: 6. DNA for the CDR3: TGCAGTGCTTCCCGGACTAGAGACGAGCAGTACTTC. This gives the protein CSASRTRDEQYF.

The chain has TRBV2 and TRBJ1-5, with D possibly TRBD1 on 6 matching bases. This CDR3 has 15 residues. The germline V gene has CDR1 SNHLY and CDR2 FYNNEI. V was clipped by 3 bases and J by 4 bases, with 13 bases between them. CDR3 amino acids: CASSEGGWGNQPQHF. The CDR3 DNA reads TGTGCCAGCAGTGAGGGGGGCTGGGGGAATCAGCCCCAGCATTTT. Variable domain in full (rest from reference TRBV2 and TRBJ1-5): EPEVTQTPSHQVTQMGQEVILRCVPISNHLYFYWYRQILGQKVEFLVSFYNNEISEKSEIFDDQFSVERPDGSNFTLKIRSTKLEDSAMYFCASSEGGWGNQPQHFGDGTRLSIL.

This clonotype was seen at least ten times. The chain employs TRBV10-3 and TRBJ2-5; 7 bases are shared with TRBD1. V was pared by 7 bases and J by 2 bases, with 4 bases of the junction left unmatched. Germline V lookup: CDR1 ENHRY, CDR2 SYGVKD. The CDR3 has 13 amino acids. The CDR3 sequence: CAIKGTEQETQYF. DNA of the CDR3: TGTGCCATCAAGGGGACAGAACAAGAGACCCAGTACTTC.

The table lists this clonotype with many counts. The chain employs TRBV2 and TRBJ1-3, with 9 positions matching TRBD1. The CDR3 has 14 amino acids. Looked up from germline, CDR1 is SNHLY and CDR2 is FYNNEI. With 11 bases clipped from V and 2 bases from J, the junction kept 7 bases outside the gene matches. DNA of the CDR3: TGTGCCGGCCGAAGGACAGGGGCTGGAAACACCATATATTTT. Protein sequence: CAGRRTGAGNTIYF.